The T cell receptor beta chain under discussion was sequenced for a study of OX40 agonist ivuxolimab in advanced cancers. V was pared by 1 base and J by 11 bases, with 11 bases between. CDR3 length equals 12 residues. In germline, CDR1 is LNHNV, CDR2 YYDKDF (reference sequence). The assay was immunoSEQ multiplex PCR, and TCRdb's table has in-frame clones only and misses some. This table holds more than 30,000 clones, 70% to 90% found once. This rearrangement joins TRBV15 to TRBJ1-1; possible D gene TRBD1, 5 bases. The source of this sequence is an adult with an advanced solid tumor such as melanoma, head and neck, liver or kidney cancer. The sample consisted of CD4+ or CD8+ T cells sorted from blood, taken in a trial of the OX40 agonist ivuxolimab. The CDR3 nucleotides read TGTGCCACCAGCAGAGGGGGGGAGGGGGCTTTCTTT. Protein: CATSRGGEGAFF. Together with reference TRBV15 and TRBJ1-1, the CDR3 gives the full variable domain: DAMVIQNPRYQVTQFGKPVTLSCSQTLNHNVMYWYQQKSSQAPKLLFHYYDKDFNNEADTPDNFQSRRPNTSFCFLDIRSPGLGDTAMYLCATSRGGEGAFFGQGTRLTVV.